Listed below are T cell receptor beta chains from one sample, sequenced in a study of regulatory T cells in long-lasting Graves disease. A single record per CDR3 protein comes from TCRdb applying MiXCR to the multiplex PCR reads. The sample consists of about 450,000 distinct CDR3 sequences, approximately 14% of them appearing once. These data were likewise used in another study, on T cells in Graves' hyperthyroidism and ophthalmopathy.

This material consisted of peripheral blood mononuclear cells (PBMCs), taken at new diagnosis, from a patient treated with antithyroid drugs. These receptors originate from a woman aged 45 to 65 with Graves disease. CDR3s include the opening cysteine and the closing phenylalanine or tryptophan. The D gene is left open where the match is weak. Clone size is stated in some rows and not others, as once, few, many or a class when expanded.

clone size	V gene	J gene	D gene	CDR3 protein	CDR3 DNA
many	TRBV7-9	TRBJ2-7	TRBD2	CASSSQREEYEQYF	TGTGCCAGCTCATCCCAGCGGGAGGAATACGAGCAGTACTTC
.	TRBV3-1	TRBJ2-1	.	CASSQDAYLEQFF	TGTGCCAGCAGCCAAGATGCGTACCTTGAGCAGTTCTTC
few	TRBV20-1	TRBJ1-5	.	CSARDTQLNQPQHF	TGCAGTGCTAGGGACACACAGCTAAATCAGCCCCAGCATTTT
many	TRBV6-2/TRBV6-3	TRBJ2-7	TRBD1	CASSPGQDSYEQYF	TGTGCCAGCAGCCCGGGACAGGACTCCTACGAGCAGTACTTC
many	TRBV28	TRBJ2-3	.	CASSSSLDLADTQYF	TGTGCCAGCAGTTCCTCCCTCGACCTGGCGGATACGCAGTATTTT
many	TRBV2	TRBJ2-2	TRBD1	CASSENRGRGFKLFF	TGTGCCAGCAGTGAAAACAGGGGACGGGGATTTAAGCTGTTTTTT
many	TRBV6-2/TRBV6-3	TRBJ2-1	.	CASSGGGHSYNEQFF	TGTGCCAGCAGTGGGGGGGGCCACTCCTACAATGAGCAGTTCTTC
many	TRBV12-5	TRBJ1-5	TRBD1	CASGSGQGLSNQPQHF	TGTGCTAGTGGTTCTGGACAGGGCCTTAGCAATCAGCCCCAGCATTTT
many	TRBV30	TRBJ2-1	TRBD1	CAWSRDRRNEQFF	TGTGCCTGGAGCCGGGACAGGAGAAATGAGCAGTTCTTC
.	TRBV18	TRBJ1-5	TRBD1	CASSPLGTGGSSNQPQHF	TGTGCCAGCTCCCCCCTCGGGACAGGGGGATCTAGCAATCAGCCCCAGCATTTT
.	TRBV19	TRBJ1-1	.	CASSIDFAAFF	TGTGCCAGTAGTATAGACTTCGCCGCTTTCTTT
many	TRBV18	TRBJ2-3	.	CASSRQAPTADTQYF	TGTGCCAGCTCACGACAAGCCCCGACAGCAGATACGCAGTATTTT
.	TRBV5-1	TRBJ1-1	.	CASSLEASPQKAFF	TGCGCCAGCAGCTTGGAGGCTTCCCCCCAGAAAGCTTTCTTT
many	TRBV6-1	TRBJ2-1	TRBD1	CAIRGNYNEQFF	TGTGCCATCAGGGGGAACTACAATGAGCAGTTCTTC
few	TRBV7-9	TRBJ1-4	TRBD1	CASSLGQGLEKLFF	TGTGCCAGCAGCTTGGGACAGGGTCTAGAAAAACTGTTTTTT
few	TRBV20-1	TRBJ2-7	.	CSASGKESYEQYF	TGCAGTGCTAGCGGTAAGGAGTCCTACGAGCAGTACTTC
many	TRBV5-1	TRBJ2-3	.	CASSYGGGEDTQYF	TGCGCCAGCAGCTACGGGGGTGGGGAAGATACGCAGTATTTT
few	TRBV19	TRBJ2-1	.	CASKRVSGRQNIDEQFF	TGTGCCAGTAAACGCGTAAGCGGCCGGCAGAACATCGATGAGCAGTTCTTC
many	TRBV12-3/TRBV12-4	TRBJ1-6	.	CASRAGTDPANSPLHF	TGTGCCAGCAGAGCCGGGACTGATCCTGCCAATTCACCCCTCCACTTT
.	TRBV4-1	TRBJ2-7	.	CANSQVIVVDEQYF	TGCGCCAACAGCCAAGTTATAGTGGTAGACGAGCAGTACTTC
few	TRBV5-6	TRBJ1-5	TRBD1	CASSLRQGRGPQHF	TGTGCCAGCAGCTTGAGACAGGGGAGGGGGCCCCAGCATTTT
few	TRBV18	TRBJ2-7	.	CASSPRGNRPHEQYF	TGTGCCAGCTCACCACGTGGCAACAGGCCCCACGAGCAGTACTTC
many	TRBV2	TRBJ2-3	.	CASREGGRGDTQYF	TGTGCCAGCAGGGAGGGAGGCCGTGGAGATACGCAGTATTTT
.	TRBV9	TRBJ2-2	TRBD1	CASSAQGAGAGELFF	TGTGCCAGCAGCGCACAGGGGGCTGGGGCCGGGGAGCTGTTTTTT
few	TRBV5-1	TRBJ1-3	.	CASSLGQVGGNTIYF	TGCGCCAGCAGCTTGGGACAGGTGGGAGGAAACACCATATATTTT
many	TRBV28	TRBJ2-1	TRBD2	CASRGLAGGKSSYNEQFF	TGTGCCAGCAGAGGACTAGCGGGAGGGAAGAGCTCCTACAATGAGCAGTTCTTC
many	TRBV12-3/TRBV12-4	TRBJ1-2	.	CASSLRGHDGGYTF	TGTGCCAGCAGTTTACGGGGGCACGACGGTGGCTACACCTTC
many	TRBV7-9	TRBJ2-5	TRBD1	CASSLKGARDRAKETQYF	TGTGCCAGCAGCTTAAAGGGTGCCCGGGACAGGGCTAAAGAGACCCAGTACTTC
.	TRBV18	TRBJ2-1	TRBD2	CASSLFGAGERGNEQFF	TGTGCCAGCTCACTCTTCGGCGCGGGAGAGAGGGGCAATGAGCAGTTCTTC